This TCR beta chain emerged from a study of T cell responses to AZD1222 COVID-19 vaccine. The data were produced by immunoSEQ multiplex PCR, yet TCRdb's version contains in-frame clones alone and is incomplete. The table lists around 170,000 clones, over 90% of them singletons, with around 1.9% in the top ten. Germline CDR1 and CDR2: SGDLS and YYNGEE. The CDR3 has 16 residues. J gave up 5 bases and V 3 bases, and 5 bases lay outside the gene matches. This clonotype was sampled from an adult who received the AZD1222 COVID-19 vaccine. The sequencing used peripheral blood, collected 28 days after the second AZD1222 dose. The chain uses TRBV9 and TRBJ2-5; TRBD2 matches 15 bases. The CDR3 nucleotides are TGTGCCAGCAGCGAAGGACTAGCGGGAGGGGAGGAGACCCAGTACTTC. This gives the protein CASSEGLAGGEETQYF.